The source of this T cell receptor (beta chain) is a study of blood T cells in healthy people across ages. It was with a sample-barcoded 5' primer and a J-beta primer mix that a second PCR of about 6 to 11 cycles was run. Via MiXCR, TCRdb re-called the 5' RACE reads, giving one row per CDR3 protein. The sample shows 750,000 to 950,000 distinct CDR3 sequences, under 30% of them seen only once. The authors drew around 9.4 milliliters of peripheral blood from each donor. Isolation recovered at least 6.5 million PBMCs from every sample. Only a few counts were recorded for this clonotype. These data were also filed under a second study, of T cells of mothers and their children. That source adds: In unrelated and related pairs, TCR recombination output is shaped in a similar way by thymic selection.

The sequence derives from a boy aged 5 to 17 in good health. Sequenced: blood.

The CDR3 DNA reads as TGTGCCAGCAGCGCCCGGCAGAGGGGCCAAGAGACCCAGTACTTC. This gives the protein CASSARQRGQETQYF. The chain uses TRBV21-1 and TRBJ2-5; the D segment call TRBD1 is taken from the table without a DNA check. TRBV21-1 is a recognized pseudogene. This CDR3 has 15 amino acids.